A selection of T cell receptor beta chains follows, all from one sample in a study of blood T cell repertoires in COVID-19. The assay was immunoSEQ multiplex PCR, and TCRdb's table has in-frame clones only and misses some. The data show tens of thousands of clones, 90% seen once. Sequenced sample: peripheral blood. These receptors were taken from a man aged 50-60 years with acute or convalescent COVID-19. CDR3s include the opening cysteine and the closing phenylalanine or tryptophan. D genes are given only for firm matches. Clone size appears in some rows only: once, few, many, or a class for an expanded clone.

j_call	v_call	d_call	clone_size	cdr3_nt	cdr3_aa
TRBJ2-7	TRBV11-3	TRBD2	-	TGTGCCAGCAGCCGGAGCGGGAGTGCTCACGAGCAGTACTTC	CASSRSGSAHEQYF
TRBJ1-2	TRBV21-1	-	once	TGTGCCAGCAGCAAAGACAGGGTCGGCTATGGCTACACCTTC	CASSKDRVGYGYTF
TRBJ2-7	TRBV21-1	-	-	TGTGCCAGCAGCAGGGGTGTCTTCGGGGGTCTGGAAGACGAGCAGTACTTC	CASSRGVFGGLEDEQYF
TRBJ2-2	TRBV5-1	TRBD2	-	TGCGCCAGCAGCTTGACAGCGGGAGGGATCGCCGGGGAGCTGTTTTTT	CASSLTAGGIAGELFF
TRBJ1-6	TRBV30	-	-	TGTGCCTGGAGTGTACGAGCAGGGGTAGAGAATTCACCCCTCCACTTT	CAWSVRAGVENSPLHF
TRBJ2-3	TRBV5-1	-	-	TGCGCCAGCGGGGGGGGCGGGCCAACAGATACGCAGTATTTT	CASGGGGPTDTQYF
TRBJ1-5	TRBV7-9	-	-	TGTGCCAGCAGCTTAGGGGACGGGGGGGGCAATCAGCCCCAGCATTTT	CASSLGDGGGNQPQHF
TRBJ2-6	TRBV30	TRBD1	-	TGTGCCCGGGGACAGGGTTGGTCTGGGGCCAACGTCCTGACTTTC	CARGQGWSGANVLTF
TRBJ2-5	TRBV10-2	TRBD2	-	TGCGCCAGCACCCAGACTAGCGGGAGCATCCAAGAGACCCAGTACTTC	CASTQTSGSIQETQYF
TRBJ2-3	TRBV6-4	-	-	TGTGCCAGCAGTGACCAGCGGATTAGCACAGATACGCAGTATTTT	CASSDQRISTDTQYF
TRBJ1-1	TRBV18	-	-	TGTGCCAGCTCACGCGTAACAGGGTACCCGAACACTGAAGCTTTCTTT	CASSRVTGYPNTEAFF
TRBJ2-2	TRBV7-2	-	-	TGTGCCAGCAGCCCGGCGGGGCCCGCCACCGGGGAGCTGTTTTTT	CASSPAGPATGELFF
TRBJ2-4	TRBV7-2	TRBD1	few	TGTGCCAGCAGCCGGGTGGGAAGGGGGCGCGACATTCAGTACTTC	CASSRVGRGRDIQYF
TRBJ2-5	TRBV5-4	-	-	TGTGCCAGCAGCTTCGAAGAGACCCAGTACTTC	CASSFEETQYF
TRBJ1-4	TRBV4-1	TRBD1	-	TGCGCCAGCAGCCAGCTGGGACAGGGGAATGAAAAACTGTTTTTT	CASSQLGQGNEKLFF
TRBJ1-1	TRBV5-1	-	-	TGCGCCAGCAGCTTGTTCGCGGGAGGGAACACTGAAGCTTTCTTT	CASSLFAGGNTEAFF
TRBJ2-7	TRBV19	-	few	TGTGCCAGTAGTATAGTTGGTGCTAGCTCTCTCGACGAGCAGTACTTC	CASSIVGASSLDEQYF
TRBJ2-1	TRBV7-2	TRBD2	once	TGTGCCAGCAGCGTAACGGGACTAGCGTTGAATGAGCAGTTCTTC	CASSVTGLALNEQFF
TRBJ1-2	TRBV10-2	-	-	TGCGCCAGCAGTGACTGGGGCAGACAGATACGGGACTATGGCTACACCTTC	CASSDWGRQIRDYGYTF
TRBJ2-2	TRBV6-5	-	once	TGTGCCAGCAGTTACTCACCTAGCGCGCACGGGGAGCTGTTTTTT	CASSYSPSAHGELFF
TRBJ2-3	TRBV2	TRBD2	-	TGTGCCAGCGGCCTCCAAGGGGCTAGCGGAGATACGCAGTATTTT	CASGLQGASGDTQYF
TRBJ2-7	TRBV7-7	-	-	TGTGCCAGCAGCCCAGACACATACGAGCAGTACTTC	CASSPDTYEQYF
TRBJ1-2	TRBV28	TRBD1	-	TGTGCCAGCAGTCTCAGGACAGGGGGAGGTTATGGCTACACCTTC	CASSLRTGGGYGYTF
TRBJ2-1	TRBV5-1	TRBD2	once	TGCGCCAGCAGCTTCGGGACTAGCGGCTACAATGAGCAGTTCTTC	CASSFGTSGYNEQFF
TRBJ2-3	TRBV18	TRBD2	-	TGTGCCAGCTCACCTCTGACTAGCGGGTACACAGATACGCAGTATTTT	CASSPLTSGYTDTQYF
TRBJ2-5	TRBV4-1	-	-	TGCGCCAGCAGCCAAGATCAGGGGAAGGGCCAAGAGACCCAGTACTTC	CASSQDQGKGQETQYF
TRBJ2-2	TRBV30	TRBD2	-	TGTGCCTGGAGCTCCGGGACTAGCGGGAGGACCGGGGAGCTGTTTTTT	CAWSSGTSGRTGELFF
TRBJ1-2	TRBV7-8	-	once	TGTGCCAGCAGCTTCCAATTCGGAGATGGCTACACCTTC	CASSFQFGDGYTF
TRBJ2-3	TRBV6-4	TRBD2	-	TGTGCCAGCAGTGACCCGGCCGGGACTAGCGGCCTCACTACGCAGTATTTT	CASSDPAGTSGLTTQYF
TRBJ2-7	TRBV6-5	-	-	TGTGCCAGCAGTCAGAAGGCGGGACCTCTCTACGAGCAGTACTTC	CASSQKAGPLYEQYF
TRBJ2-1	TRBV7-2	-	-	TGTGCCAGCAGCTCCCAGCGTGGTGAGCAGTTCTTC	CASSSQRGEQFF
TRBJ1-3	TRBV4-2	-	-	TGTGCCAGCAGCGGCAGGGGAGTAGATGGAAACACCATATATTTT	CASSGRGVDGNTIYF
TRBJ1-1	TRBV5-1	TRBD1	-	TGCGCCAGCAGCCCTCGGACAGGGAGCACTGAAGCTTTCTTT	CASSPRTGSTEAFF
TRBJ2-7	TRBV7-9	-	-	TGTGCCAGCAGCCCAGACACCAAGGGGTTCTACGAGCAGTACTTC	CASSPDTKGFYEQYF
TRBJ2-3	TRBV11-3	-	-	TGTGCCAGCAGCCCGCACAGCACTAGCACAGATACGCAGTATTTT	CASSPHSTSTDTQYF
TRBJ2-7	TRBV7-8	TRBD1	-	TGTGCCAGCAGCACGTGGACAGGGGAGGTGGACGAGCAGTACTTC	CASSTWTGEVDEQYF
TRBJ2-4	TRBV11-3	-	few	TGTGCCAGCAGCCTAGGTGGGTGGCCCGACAGGTTCATTCAGTACTTC	CASSLGGWPDRFIQYF
TRBJ2-1	TRBV30	TRBD2	once	TGTGCCTGGAATGAACGAAAACTAGCGGGACTAAACAATGAGCAGTTCTTC	CAWNERKLAGLNNEQFF